One sample yielded the 21 T cell receptor beta chains listed below, sequenced in a study of blood T cell repertoires in COVID-19. Sequencing was performed with immunoSEQ multiplex PCR; in TCRdb, only in-frame clones are kept and a portion is missing. The profile shows over 200,000 clones, roughly 91% of them singletons. The material sequenced was PBMCs or T cells enriched from blood (not recorded which). The receptor set was obtained from a woman in her 30s with acute COVID-19.

Here the CDR3 reads CAWSVHTGGAFF. CDR3 DNA: TGTGCCTGGAGTGTCCACACAGGGGGAGCTTTCTTT. The rearrangement uses TRBV30 and TRBJ1-1, with 8 bases aligning to TRBD1. Germline CDR1 and CDR2: GTSNPN and SVGIG (reference sequence). Germline trimming cut 0 bases from V and 10 bases from J; bases unmatched to any gene: 4. The CDR3 length is 12 residues.

This clone occurred a few times. V is TRBV6-5 and J is TRBJ1-1; 8 nucleotides line up with TRBD1. Unmatched junction bases numbered 6, after V lost 7 bases and J lost 5 bases. Per the germline V gene, CDR1 is MNHEY and CDR2 is SVGAGI. This CDR3 has 13 amino acids. The chain's CDR3 is CASNRQGRTEAFF. The CDR3 region has the DNA TGTGCCAGCAATCGACAGGGGAGGACTGAAGCTTTCTTT.

This rearrangement joins TRBV23-1 to TRBJ1-1, with 10 positions matching TRBD1. TRBV23-1 carries the ORF label, with uncertain function. V trimming: 0 bases; J trimming: 0 bases; junction bases outside the gene matches: 1. The CDR3 runs to 16 residues. DNA for the CDR3: TGCGCCAGCAGTCAATCGGGACAGGGGATGAACACTGAAGCTTTCTTT. This translates into CASSQSGQGMNTEAFF.

This sequence joins TRBV27 and TRBJ2-5, with TRBD2 as a possible D gene (6 bases). The germline gives CDR1 MNHEY, CDR2 SMNVEV (reference sequence). CDR3 length equals 15 residues. Trimming left V 3 bases short and J 4 bases short, with 15 bases between. In nucleotides, the CDR3 is TGTGCCAGCAGTTTTGCGGGGAGTTCTTCAGAGACCCAGTACTTC. Translation gives CASSFAGSSSETQYF.

The rearrangement links TRBV7-2 to TRBJ2-1; D perhaps matches TRBD2 (5 bases). With 6 bases removed from V and 2 bases from J, the gap between germline ends came to 14 bases. This CDR3 comprises 15 residues. The germline CDR1 and CDR2 sequences are SGHTA and FQGNSA. CDR3 region: CASSNPPGAYNEQFF. CDR3 DNA: TGTGCCAGCAGTAACCCTCCCGGGGCCTACAATGAGCAGTTCTTC.

This sequence joins TRBV5-6 and TRBJ2-4, with 11 bases identical to TRBD2. Looked up from germline, CDR1 is SGHDT and CDR2 is YYEEEE. The V and J ends lost 0 bases and 4 bases, in that order; junction bases with no gene match: 9. This CDR3 spans 18 amino acids. The CDR3 sequence is CASSLGWGTSGGKNIQYF. The CDR3 DNA reads as TGTGCCAGCAGCTTGGGGTGGGGAACTAGCGGGGGAAAAAACATTCAGTACTTC.

The rearrangement links TRBV28 to TRBJ2-7; a possible D gene is TRBD1 (6 bases). This CDR3 has 14 amino acids. The germline V and J ends were trimmed by 2 bases and 1 base, with 9 bases remaining between them. Germline assignment: CDR1 MDHEN and CDR2 SYDVKM. The CDR3 DNA reads as TGTGCCAGCAGTTTAACAGGGCTTTCCTACGAGCAGTACTTC. This codes for CASSLTGLSYEQYF.

This clone was recorded once. This chain connects TRBV15 to TRBJ1-1; no definite D call. Trimming pared 0 bases from V and 6 bases from J, leaving 23 bases between. The CDR3 has 18 amino acids. Germline CDR1 and CDR2: LNHNV and YYDKDF (reference sequence). CDR3 bases: TGTGCCACCAGCAGAGATCAAAGTTTTTGGGCAGAACCACCTGAAGCTTTCTTT. Protein sequence: CATSRDQSFWAEPPEAFF.

The J gene is TRBJ2-1, the V gene TRBV12-3 or TRBV12-4; TRBD2 matches 8 bases. The CDR3 loop spans 12 amino acids. Germline trimming cut 2 bases from V and 10 bases from J; bases unmatched to any gene: 1. The CDR3 sequence: CASSLTSGEQFF. The CDR3 DNA reads as TGTGCCAGCAGTTTAACTAGCGGAGAGCAGTTCTTC.

The CDR3 bases are TGCGCCAGCAGCCAAGATTCACAGGTATTGAACACTGAAGCTTTCTTT. Its translation: CASSQDSQVLNTEAFF. The J gene is TRBJ1-1, the V gene TRBV4-1, with D possibly matching TRBD1 (5 bases). Trimming took off 0 bases at V and 0 bases at J, with 11 bases between the two ends. Germline CDR1 is MGHRA and CDR2 is YSYEKL. The CDR3 is 16 amino acids.

This chain uses TRBV6-5 with TRBJ1-1, with TRBD1 matching 7 bases. CDR3 size: 14 residues. J lost 5 bases, V lost 5 bases, and 8 bases had no gene match. CDR1 MNHEY and CDR2 SVGAGI come from the germline V gene. DNA for the CDR3: TGTGCCAGCAGTATCGACAGGGCGGGGACTGAAGCTTTCTTT. Residues: CASSIDRAGTEAFF.

The chain joins TRBV6-2 or TRBV6-3 to TRBJ2-2, with D unresolved. The CDR3 loop spans 11 amino acids. The V end was cut by 5 bases, the J end by 6 bases, with 4 bases between. CDR1 MNHEY and CDR2 SVGEGT come from the germline V gene. The CDR3 is CASSGPGELFF. The CDR3 nucleotides read TGTGCCAGCAGTGGGCCCGGGGAGCTGTTTTTT.

This chain joins TRBV4-1 and TRBJ1-2; D gene unclear. CDR1 is MGHRA, CDR2 YSYEKL, per germline. V was trimmed by 0 bases and J by 4 bases, leaving 15 bases between them. The CDR3 has 16 residues. The CDR3 is CASSQELASTFYGYTF. The CDR3 bases are TGCGCCAGCAGCCAAGAATTAGCCAGTACCTTCTATGGCTACACCTTC.

V usage is TRBV27 and J usage is TRBJ1-1; D is possibly TRBD1 (6 bases). Germline values: CDR1 MNHEY, CDR2 SMNVEV (reference sequence). V lost 6 bases and J 8 bases, leaving 22 bases between the germline ends. This CDR3 has 15 residues. The CDR3 coding sequence is TGTGCCAGCAGAGTTGGAGGATCCAGGGGAGTAGAAGCTTTCTTT. This codes for CASRVGGSRGVEAFF.

The chain links TRBV12-5 to TRBJ2-1; D might be TRBD2 (5 bases). V lost 0 bases and J lost 4, with 13 bases in between. CDR3 length equals 16 residues. Germline V lookup: CDR1 LGHNT, CDR2 FRNRAP. The CDR3 region has the DNA TGTGCTAGTGGTTTGGTACTCCGGGAACCTTACAATGAGCAGTTCTTC. Residues: CASGLVLREPYNEQFF.

The chain uses TRBV19 and TRBJ2-7, with TRBD2 matching 12 bases. CDR3 length equals 14 residues. V lost 6 bases, J lost 6 bases, and 6 bases stayed unmatched. Germline loops: CDR1 LNHDA, CDR2 SQIVND (reference sequence). Here the CDR3 reads CASRRTSGTGEQYF. CDR3 DNA: TGTGCCAGTAGAAGGACTAGCGGGACGGGCGAGCAGTACTTC. The complete variable domain, with remaining parts taken from reference TRBV19 and TRBJ2-7, reads DGGITQSPKYLFRKEGQNVTLSCEQNLNHDAMYWYRQDPGQGLRLIYYSQIVNDFQKGDIAEGYSVSREKKESFPLTVTSAQKNPTAFYLCASRRTSGTGEQYFGPGTRLTVT.

The V call is TRBV28, the J call TRBJ2-7; the match to TRBD1 covers 7 bases. V lost 5 bases to trimming and J lost 3 bases; unmatched junction nucleotides: 7. The CDR3 sequence is 14 residues long. Germline CDR1 and CDR2: MDHEN and SYDVKM. The DNA of the CDR3 is TGTGCCAGCAGTGGGACAGCCAATCACTACGAGCAGTACTTC. This sequence encodes CASSGTANHYEQYF. Looking up the rest from reference TRBV28 and TRBJ2-7 gives the full variable domain: DVKVTQSSRYLVKRTGEKVFLECVQDMDHENMFWYRQDPGLGLRLIYFSYDVKMKEKGDIPEGYSVSREKKERFSLILESASTNQTSMYLCASSGTANHYEQYFGPGTRLTVT.

The CDR3 DNA reads TGCGCCAGCAGCGGGCAGGGAGGCCACGAGCAGTACTTC. Amino acid sequence: CASSGQGGHEQYF. The chain is built from TRBV4-1 and TRBJ2-7; possibly TRBD2 for D (6 bases). CDR1 MGHRA and CDR2 YSYEKL come from the germline V gene. CDR3 length: 13 amino acids. Trimming took off 5 bases at V and 5 bases at J, with 13 bases between the two ends.

Only a few counts were recorded for this clone. The V call is TRBV7-9, the J call TRBJ1-2, with D possibly being TRBD1 (6 bases). Trimming took off 1 base at V and 5 bases at J, with 17 bases between the two ends. The CDR3 has 16 residues. CDR1 and CDR2 from the germline V gene are SEHNR and FQNEAQ (reference sequence). The DNA for the CDR3 is TGTGCCAGCAGCTTAGTGGGGGCAGGGAAGATATATGGCTACACCTTC. This encodes CASSLVGAGKIYGYTF. The full variable domain, rest sourced from reference TRBV7-9 and TRBJ1-2, is DTGVSQNPRHKITKRGQNVTFRCDPISEHNRLYWYRQTLGQGPEFLTYFQNEAQLEKSRLLSDRFSAERPKGSFSTLEIQRTEQGDSAMYLCASSLVGAGKIYGYTFGSGTRLTVV.

This clone has more than one count but fewer than ten. The rearrangement links TRBV19 to TRBJ2-7, with D perhaps TRBD1 (5 bases). Germline CDR1 reads LNHDA; CDR2 reads SQIVND (reference sequence). With 4 bases removed from V and 7 bases from J, the gap between germline ends came to 14 bases. The CDR3 totals 13 residues. The CDR3 sequence: CASSNRYASEQYF. CDR3 nucleotides: TGTGCCAGTAGTAACAGGTACGCCTCGGAGCAGTACTTC.

This chain connects TRBV5-4 to TRBJ2-2; D gene ambiguous. The CDR3 has 14 residues. The germline V gene encodes CDR1 SGHNT and CDR2 YYREEE (reference sequence). V was pared by 0 bases and J by 5 bases, with 8 bases between. DNA for the CDR3: TGTGCCAGCAGCTTGGACCCTAAAACCGGGGAGCTGTTTTTT. Translating gives CASSLDPKTGELFF.